The 8 T cell receptor beta chains below all came from one sample that was sequenced in a study of T cell repertoires in cytomegalovirus infection. TCRdb reprocessed the reads with MiXCR, giving one entry per CDR3 protein. The repertoire consists of more than 150,000 distinct CDR3 sequences, with around 22% occurring once and the leading ten covering approximately 11%. The material sequenced was PBMCs. Receptors were obtained from a human donor in good health (CMV status not recorded). Some clones in this sample may be carry-over from other donors' samples.

This clonotype was observed a handful of times. The J gene is TRBJ2-7, the V gene TRBV29-1; TRBD1 aligns across 8 bases. CDR1 is SQVTM, CDR2 ANQGSEA, per germline. This CDR3 comprises 15 residues. V lost 1 base and J lost 2; bases outside the gene matches: 7. The CDR3 bases are TGCAGCGTTGAAGTGTCGGGGACAGGAGCCTACGAGCAGTACTTC. Translation gives CSVEVSGTGAYEQYF.

The chain employs TRBV6-5 and TRBJ2-5; no definite D call. V shed 8 bases and J shed 2 bases, with 15 bases lying between them. Germline loops: CDR1 MNHEY, CDR2 SVGAGI. The CDR3 is made up of 14 amino acids. This chain's CDR3 is CASRLTAIQETQYF. DNA of the CDR3: TGTGCCAGCCGGTTAACGGCTATACAAGAGACCCAGTACTTC.

This clonotype was seen many times. The gene calls are TRBV28 and TRBJ2-7; tentatively, D is TRBD1 or TRBD2 (5 bases each). The ends were cut back, 3 bases at V and 2 bases at J, with 14 bases in the middle. This CDR3 has 15 amino acids. The germline V gene has CDR1 MDHEN and CDR2 SYDVKM. CDR3 region: CASSLIPGTPYEQYF. The CDR3 DNA reads as TGTGCCAGCAGTTTGATTCCAGGGACCCCCTACGAGCAGTACTTC.

As for this clonotype: This may arise from a read error, as a much more abundant clone is one base away. The V and J genes are TRBV7-6 and TRBJ2-1; 8 nucleotides match TRBD2. CDR1 and CDR2 from the germline V gene are SGHVS and FNYEAQ. CDR3 length: 13 residues. CDR3 in amino acids: CVSSSGGNRAQFF. In nucleotides, the CDR3 is TGTGTCAGCAGCTCGGGGGGGAACCGCGCGCAGTTCTTC.

This clonotype appeared many times. V is TRBV7-2 and J is TRBJ2-4; a possible D gene is TRBD2 (5 bases). The CDR3 length is 13 residues. Germline V gives CDR1 SGHTA, CDR2 FQGNSA. V lost 8 bases to trimming and J lost 8 bases, with 16 bases between them. CDR3 nucleotide sequence: TGTGCCAGCTCCTTGACTATTAAGGACATTCAGTACTTC. Its translation is CASSLTIKDIQYF.

The table lists this clonotype with many counts. The chain couples TRBV7-2 to TRBJ1-4; possibly TRBD1 for D (6 bases). Germline V gene sequence: CDR1 SGHTA, CDR2 FQGNSA. V was clipped by 6 bases and J by 0 bases, with 11 bases between them. This CDR3 has 15 amino acids. CDR3 DNA: TGTGCCAGCAGTCTACAGGGTTCAACTAATGAAAAACTGTTTTTT. This codes for CASSLQGSTNEKLFF.

The chain has TRBV4-1 and TRBJ1-5, with D possibly matching TRBD1 (5 bases). Germline V gene data show CDR1 as MGHRA and CDR2 as YSYEKL. This CDR3 is built from 13 residues. Trimming cost V 2 bases and J 9 bases, with 11 bases left between them. CDR3 protein: CASSQPTGRPQHF. The DNA for the CDR3 is TGCGCCAGCAGCCAACCCACAGGACGGCCCCAGCATTTT.

The sample holds a few counts of this clonotype. The chain has TRBV29-1 and TRBJ1-1; D is undetermined. The CDR3 extends over 10 amino acids. CDR1 is SQVTM and CDR2 is ANQGSEA in the germline V gene. The V gene lost 6 bases and the J gene lost 2 bases, with 4 bases spanning the gap. In DNA, the CDR3 is TGCAGCGTGGATAACACTGAAGCTTTCTTT. Its protein is CSVDNTEAFF.